These 15 T cell receptor beta chains originate from one sample sequenced in a study of breast tumors, draining lymph nodes, adjacent tissues. TCRdb analysed the multiplex PCR reads with MiXCR anew, one entry per CDR3 protein. The data contain about 140,000 distinct CDR3 sequences, about 30% of them singletons. The lymph nodes were axillary draining lymph nodes from breast cancer patients. What was sequenced was axillary lymph node tissue. These TCRs come from a female donor with breast cancer. Some clones in this sample may be carry-over from other donors' samples.

Ten or more counts support this clonotype. The chain combines TRBV2 with TRBJ2-3, with 8 positions matching TRBD2. This CDR3 has 15 amino acids. V lost 8 bases and J lost 6; bases outside the gene matches: 13. From germline, CDR1 is SNHLY and CDR2 FYNNEI. CDR3 sequence: CASFQGGGRGDTQYF. CDR3 DNA: TGTGCCAGCTTCCAGGGCGGGGGGCGCGGGGATACGCAGTATTTT.

This clonotype was detected many times. The V call is TRBV5-1, the J call TRBJ1-2, with a possible D match to TRBD1 (6 bases). In germline, CDR1 is SGHRS, CDR2 YFSETQ. The CDR3 spans 16 residues. V lost 4 bases to trimming and J lost 0 bases, with 16 bases between them. The chain's CDR3 is CASSPSGGQSNYGYTF. Here the CDR3 DNA reads TGCGCCAGCAGCCCAAGCGGGGGACAATCTAACTATGGCTACACCTTC. The full variable domain, with the rest looked up from reference TRBV5-1 and TRBJ1-2, is KAGVTQTPRYLIKTRGQQVTLSCSPISGHRSVSWYQQTPGQGLQFLFEYFSETQRNKGNFPGRFSGRQFSNSRSEMNVSTLELGDSALYLCASSPSGGQSNYGYTFGSGTRLTVV.

This clonotype appeared a few times. A much more abundant neighbour one base away suggests this may be a read error. The V call is TRBV20-1, the J call TRBJ1-2, with 8 bases matching TRBD1. The CDR3 has 13 amino acids. Germline V lookup: CDR1 DFQATT, CDR2 SNEGSKA (reference sequence). The chain's CDR3 is CSARGTGRYAYTF. The CDR3 nucleotides are TGCAGTGCTAGAGGGACAGGGAGGTATGCCTACACCTTC.

This clonotype was picked up many times. The chain employs TRBV7-3 and TRBJ1-1; the match to TRBD1 covers 8 bases. Germline V lookup: CDR1 SGHTA, CDR2 FQGTGA. The CDR3 is 13 residues long. V gave up 5 bases and J gave up 4 bases; unmatched junction bases: 3. DNA for the CDR3: TGTGCCAGCAGCCCAACAGGGGGCACTGAAGCTTTCTTT. It yields the protein CASSPTGGTEAFF.

There are many counts of this clonotype. A read error is possible here, since a much larger clone lies one base away. The chain combines TRBV20-1 with TRBJ2-7; TRBD1 matches 9 bases. The CDR3 length is 14 residues. After removal of 6 bases from V and 6 bases from J, the junction contained 12 bases not matched to a gene. Germline CDR1 DFQATT, CDR2 SNEGSKA (reference sequence). In DNA form, the CDR3 reads TGCAGTGCCGACCATGGGGGACAGGGTGCCGAGCAGTACTTC. Its protein is CSADHGGQGAEQYF.

Concerning this clonotype itself: This may be a read error, as it is one base from a much larger clone. For the CDR3, the DNA is TGCAGTGCTAGAGTATGGACCCTGAACACTGAAGCTTTCTTT. Protein: CSARVWTLNTEAFF. The rearrangement joins TRBV20-1 to TRBJ1-1, with no clear D. In germline, CDR1 is DFQATT, CDR2 SNEGSKA (reference sequence). The length of the CDR3 is 14 residues. V dropped 1 base and J dropped 0 bases, with 9 bases sitting between them.

Here the CDR3 DNA reads TGTGCCAGCAGCCTAATGAGTGGACAGATTCAGACCCAGTACTTC. Residues: CASSLMSGQIQTQYF. The genes are TRBV11-2 and TRBJ2-5, with D possibly TRBD1 on 6 matching bases. Germline-derived CDR1 and CDR2 are SGHAT and FQNNGV. The CDR3 contains 15 residues. V was clipped by 5 bases and J by 6 bases, with 19 bases between them.

This clonotype was observed many times. The junction departs from the called germline gene at one end, perhaps through a read error. V gene TRBV20-1 combines with J gene TRBJ1-4, with D perhaps matching TRBD1 (5 bases). Germline CDR1 is DFQATT and CDR2 is SNEGSKA (reference sequence). This CDR3 has 16 amino acids. The CDR3 nucleotides read TGCAGTGCTAGGACATTCGGGGGTCCAACTAGTGAAAAACTGTTTTTT. This sequence encodes CSARTFGGPTSEKLFF.

This clonotype has a count of ten or more. V is TRBV4-1 and J is TRBJ2-1; no clear D gene. The CDR3 length is 12 residues. The germline CDR1 and CDR2 sequences are MGHRA and YSYEKL. The V and J ends lost 2 bases and 7 bases respectively, with 6 bases between them. This CDR3 reads CASSQTPNEQFF. CDR3 in DNA: TGCGCCAGCAGCCAAACTCCAAATGAGCAGTTCTTC.

Worth noting for this clonotype: Likely a read error: the CDR3 ends without its conserved phenylalanine or tryptophan. J is TRBJ2-5 and V is TRBV5-5; no clear D. The length of the CDR3 is 9 residues. From germline, CDR1 is SGHKS and CDR2 YYEKEE (reference sequence). V lost 2 bases, J lost 11 bases, and 4 bases lay in between. Written as DNA, the CDR3 is TGTGCCAGCAGCTTCGGGCAGTACACC. Translating gives CASSFGQYT.

About this clonotype itself: No conserved phenylalanine or tryptophan ends this CDR3, so it is likely a read error. The DNA is left out, because the CDR3 cannot be placed on it with certainty; the CDR3 is given as TCRdb lists it. The rearrangement joins TRBV19 to TRBJ2-6. Germline V gene sequence: CDR1 LNHDA, CDR2 SQIVND (reference sequence). Including both end residues, the CDR3 is 8 amino acids long. The chain's CDR3 is CASSDPTS.

This clonotype was counted a few times. The rearrangement uses TRBV6-2 or TRBV6-3 and TRBJ2-2; 8 bases line up with TRBD2. The V segment lost 5 bases and the J segment 4 bases; nucleotides outside the gene matches: 3. Per germline, CDR1 MNHEY and CDR2 SVGEGT. The CDR3 covers 14 residues. The CDR3 spells CASSHGGATGELFF. The DNA of the CDR3 is TGTGCCAGCAGTCACGGGGGGGCCACCGGGGAGCTGTTTTTT.

The V call is TRBV20-1, the J call TRBJ1-2, with TRBD1 matching over 7 bases. The CDR3 covers 13 residues. Germline-derived CDR1 and CDR2 are DFQATT and SNEGSKA (reference sequence). V lost 6 bases, J lost 6 bases, and 10 bases stayed unmatched. CDR3 in DNA: TGCAGTGCCCCGACAGGGATCTCCGATGGCTACACCTTC. Encoded protein: CSAPTGISDGYTF.

Turning to this clonotype: Compared with germline, one end of the junction differs, possibly owing to a read error. This sequence joins TRBV10-3 and TRBJ2-7, with D perhaps given as TRBD1 or TRBD2 (5 bases each). Germline V gives CDR1 ENHRY, CDR2 SYGVKD. The CDR3 is 14 residues long. The CDR3 loop reads CAISGEGLGYEQYF. The CDR3 DNA follows: TGCGCCATCAGTGGAGAGGGGCTGGGCTACGAGCAGTACTTC.

Of note for this clonotype: This clone may be a read error of a much larger clone one base away. This likely comes from a read error, as the CDR3 has no conserved phenylalanine or tryptophan at its end. The J gene is TRBJ2-1, the V gene TRBV19, with D possibly matching TRBD1 (6 bases). Germline V gene lookup returns CDR1 LNHDA and CDR2 SQIVND (reference sequence). CDR3 length: 16 amino acids. Trimming pared 6 bases from V and 3 bases from J, leaving 18 bases between. CDR3 nucleotides: TGTGCCAGTAGAATTACGACAGGTTTAAACTACAATGAGCAGTTCTCC. It is translated as CASRITTGLNYNEQFS.